The sequence of this T cell receptor (beta chain) was determined in a study of T cells expressing NK-cell markers. Across the whole study: In the group of eight sequenced donors, seven were HCMV-seropositive and one was seronegative. Study-wide points: Topping the CD3+CD56-NKG2C+ fraction as well were these clonotypes, in a handful of donors. Of CD8+ T cells, about 1.0-8% belonged to dominant NKG2C+ clonotypes in five to seven donors.

TCRdb re-analyzed the 5' RACE reads; it lists each CDR3 protein once, without DNA. This table lists approximately 460,000 distinct CDR3 sequences. Per the germline V gene, CDR1 is MNHEY and CDR2 is SVGEGT. The CDR3 consists of 15 residues. As concerns this clonotype: As yet, its antigen is unknown.

Material: blood T cells: a sorted CD56 or NKG2C T cell subset, CD4+ or CD8+ T cells, or bulk PBMC T cells (not recorded which). The sequence was obtained from a woman aged 18-69 years in good health. The V and J genes are TRBV6-2 or TRBV6-3 and TRBJ2-1; as DNA is missing, the TRBD1 call by TCRdb cannot be tested. The CDR3 spells CASSSTGQNYNEQFF.